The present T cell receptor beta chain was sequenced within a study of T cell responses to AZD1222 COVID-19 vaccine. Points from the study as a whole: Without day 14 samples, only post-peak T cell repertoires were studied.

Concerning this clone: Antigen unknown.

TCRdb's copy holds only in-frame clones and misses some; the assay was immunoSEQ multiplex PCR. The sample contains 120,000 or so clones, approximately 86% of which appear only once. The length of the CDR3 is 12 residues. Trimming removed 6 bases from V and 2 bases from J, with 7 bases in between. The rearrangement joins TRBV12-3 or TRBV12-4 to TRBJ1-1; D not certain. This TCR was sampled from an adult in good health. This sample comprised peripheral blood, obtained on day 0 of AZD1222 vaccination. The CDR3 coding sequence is TGTGCCAGCAGGGGATATAACACTGAAGCTTTCTTT. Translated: CASRGYNTEAFF.